The 23 T cell receptor beta chains listed next were all sequenced from one sample in a study of shared clonotypes between healthy human individuals. The repertoire was sequenced with immunoSEQ multiplex PCR; TCRdb's copy has only in-frame clones and lacks some. This sample carries around 1,000,000 clones, approximately 80% of them seen once, and the ten largest clones take about 0.94%. Input material: memory CD4+ T cells from PBMCs. Subset defined: CD45RA-negative fraction. These receptors originate from a man between 18 and 29 years old in good health. Some clones in this sample may be carry-over from other donors' samples.

At least ten counts were recorded for this clone. Other nucleotide sequences in the sample specify the same CDR3. The V and J genes are TRBV5-4 and TRBJ1-1; TRBD1 matches at 8 bases. Losses at the gene ends were 4 bases for V and 1 base for J; bases not matched to a gene: 9. Germline loops: CDR1 SGHNT, CDR2 YYREEE (reference sequence). This CDR3 contains 16 residues. CDR3 residues: CASSVDGTGRNTEAFF. CDR3 DNA: TGTGCCAGCAGCGTCGACGGGACAGGCCGGAACACTGAAGCTTTCTTT.

This rearrangement joins TRBV27 to TRBJ1-2; the D gene is possibly TRBD1 (5 bases). V lost 6 bases and J 8 bases, leaving 16 bases between the germline ends. Germline-derived CDR1 and CDR2 are MNHEY and SMNVEV (reference sequence). The CDR3 extends over 13 amino acids. The CDR3 region has the DNA TGTGCCAGCAGCCCATGGGGGGGAACGGGCTACACCTTC. Translating it yields CASSPWGGTGYTF.

The chain has TRBV15 and TRBJ1-1, with D unresolved. The CDR3 is 13 residues long. V was cut by 3 bases and J by 5 bases, with 10 bases left in between. Germline assignment: CDR1 LNHNV and CDR2 YYDKDF (reference sequence). CDR3 DNA sequence: TGTGCCACCAGCAGGAAGACACAAACTGAAGCTTTCTTT. It translates to CATSRKTQTEAFF.

This clone was observed once. This chain links TRBV20-1 with TRBJ2-1, with TRBD2 matching over 9 bases. This CDR3 has 11 residues. CDR1 is DFQATT, CDR2 SNEGSKA, per germline (reference sequence). The CDR3 here is CTSGGWDEQFF. The CDR3 DNA is TGCACCAGCGGGGGGTGGGATGAGCAGTTCTTC.

This clone occurred a few times. The rearrangement uses TRBV5-5 and TRBJ2-7; D is undetermined. V was cut by 1 base and J by 2 bases, with 10 bases left in between. CDR1 is SGHKS and CDR2 is YYEKEE in the germline V gene (reference sequence). The CDR3 is made up of 14 amino acids. The DNA for the CDR3 is TGTGCCAGCAGCTTGAGATCCACCACCTACGAGCAGTACTTC. Its translation: CASSLRSTTYEQYF.

In the case of this clone: This sequence is one base from a far larger clone and is likely a read error. The gene calls are TRBV6-6 and TRBJ1-5; D ambiguous. V shed 5 bases and J shed 0 bases, with 11 bases lying between them. CDR3 size: 15 residues. Germline assignment: CDR1 MNHNY and CDR2 SVGAGI (reference sequence). DNA for the CDR3: TGTGCCAGCAGTGCAGGAATAGATAGCAATCAGCCCCAGCATTTT. Its protein is CASSAGIDSNQPQHF.

V is TRBV11-2 and J is TRBJ1-1, with D unresolved. The CDR3 sequence is 15 residues long. The V gene lost 4 bases and the J gene lost 4 bases, with 16 bases spanning the gap. Germline CDR1 reads SGHAT; CDR2 reads FQNNGV. The CDR3 coding sequence is TGTGCCAGCAGCTCCGGCCTTGCCTTGGGCACTGAAGCTTTCTTT. Its protein product is CASSSGLALGTEAFF.

The chain employs TRBV27 and TRBJ2-3, with 10 bases lining up with TRBD2. The J segment lost 2 bases and the V segment lost 3 bases, leaving 2 bases of the junction unmatched. This CDR3 is 15 amino acids long. CDR1 and CDR2 from the germline V gene are MNHEY and SMNVEV (reference sequence). CDR3 sequence (DNA): TGTGCCAGCAGTTTGGGACTAGCGTACACAGATACGCAGTATTTT. It codes for CASSLGLAYTDTQYF.

The chain combines TRBV13 with TRBJ2-7, with D possibly being TRBD2 (6 bases). The V end lost 5 bases, the J end lost 2 bases, and 16 bases lay between the germline ends. Germline V gives CDR1 PRHDT, CDR2 FYEKMQ (reference sequence). This CDR3 is 15 amino acids long. The CDR3 region has the DNA TGTGCCAGCAGCCCCCACGGGGGAACGACCTACGAGCAGTACTTC. Translation: CASSPHGGTTYEQYF.

The chain carries TRBV15 and TRBJ2-3; TRBD2 is a possible D gene (6 bases). Germline CDR1 and CDR2: LNHNV and YYDKDF (reference sequence). The CDR3 totals 18 residues. V was shortened by 1 base and J by 3 bases, with 20 bases between the two germline ends. The CDR3 coding sequence is TGTGCCACCAGCAGAGGAAAGTCTAGCGCTATAGGGACAGATACGCAGTATTTT. The encoded protein is CATSRGKSSAIGTDTQYF.

The chain couples TRBV28 to TRBJ1-6; perhaps TRBD1 as D (6 bases). The CDR3 loop spans 14 amino acids. The V gene's germline CDR1 is MDHEN and CDR2 SYDVKM. Trimming pared 10 bases from V and 6 bases from J, leaving 16 bases between. The CDR3 nucleotides are TGTGCCACCGGATTCCGGGACATTAATTCACCCCTCCACTTT. Its translation: CATGFRDINSPLHF. Based on the CDR3 plus reference TRBV28 and TRBJ1-6, the full variable domain is DVKVTQSSRYLVKRTGEKVFLECVQDMDHENMFWYRQDPGLGLRLIYFSYDVKMKEKGDIPEGYSVSREKKERFSLILESASTNQTSMYLCATGFRDINSPLHFGNGTRLTVT.

The chain combines TRBV29-1 with TRBJ2-2, with TRBD2 matching 7 bases. The J segment lost 7 bases and the V segment lost 5 bases, leaving 7 bases of the junction unmatched. The CDR3 consists of 13 residues. Germline loops: CDR1 SQVTM, CDR2 ANQGSEA. CDR3 loop: CSVSAGRGGELFF. CDR3 DNA: TGCAGCGTTTCAGCGGGAAGGGGCGGGGAGCTGTTTTTT.

The chain carries TRBV28 and TRBJ2-3, with 10 bases identical to TRBD2. Germline assignment: CDR1 MDHEN and CDR2 SYDVKM. Trimming cost V 5 bases and J 0 bases; bases outside gene matches: 11. The CDR3 contains 18 residues. In DNA, the CDR3 is TGTGCCAGCAGTCAGATAAGCGGGAGGGCGGGTAGCACAGATACGCAGTATTTT. This encodes CASSQISGRAGSTDTQYF.

About this clone itself: The sample holds other DNA sequences that translate to the same CDR3. The J gene is TRBJ1-5, the V gene TRBV2, with a possible D match to TRBD1 (5 bases). The germline CDR1 and CDR2 sequences are SNHLY and FYNNEI. This CDR3 contains 14 residues. V was shortened by 3 bases and J by 2 bases, with 8 bases between the two germline ends. The CDR3 loop is CASSEGGGNQPQHF. The CDR3 DNA sequence: TGTGCCAGCAGTGAGGGGGGGGGCAATCAGCCCCAGCATTTT.

The chain joins TRBV18 to TRBJ1-3; TRBD1 is a possible D gene (5 bases). The germline V gene has CDR1 KGHSH and CDR2 LQKENI. The CDR3 is made up of 17 amino acids. V lost 3 bases to trimming and J lost 0 bases, with 15 bases between them. The CDR3 region has the DNA TGTGCCAGCTCACCCCCCTCCCCCGACAGCTCTGGAAACACCATATATTTT. This translates into CASSPPSPDSSGNTIYF.

A remark on this clone: One end of the junction is discordant with germline, which a read error may explain. V and J are TRBV7-2 and TRBJ1-3, with D unresolved. The germline V gene encodes CDR1 SGHTA and CDR2 FQGNSA. The CDR3 extends over 13 amino acids. This CDR3 is CASSFSWGSTIYF. In DNA form, the CDR3 reads TGTGCCAGCAGCTTCTCCTGGGGAAGCACCATATATTTT. Supplemented by reference TRBV7-2 and TRBJ1-3, the full variable domain reads GAGVSQSPSNKVTEKGKDVELRCDPISGHTALYWYRQSLGQGLEFLIYFQGNSAPDKSGLPSDRFSAERTGGSVSTLTIQRTQQEDSAVYLCASSFSWGSTIYFGEGSWLTVV.

The V call is TRBV5-4, the J call TRBJ2-5; the D is unclear. Germline V lookup: CDR1 SGHNT, CDR2 YYREEE (reference sequence). V lost 0 bases, J lost 4 bases, and 13 bases lay in between. CDR3 length equals 15 residues. The CDR3 loop reads CASSLELGSGETQYF. The CDR3 bases are TGTGCCAGCAGCTTGGAACTGGGGTCAGGAGAGACCCAGTACTTC.

This clone has just one count. The rearrangement joins TRBV5-1 to TRBJ2-5; D may be TRBD1 (5 bases). V was shortened by 4 bases and J by 2 bases, with 15 bases between the two germline ends. Germline lookup yields CDR1 SGHRS and CDR2 YFSETQ. There are 15 residues in the CDR3. Written as DNA, the CDR3 is TGCGCCAGCAGCGCACCGGACACAGGACAAGAGACCCAGTACTTC. Protein: CASSAPDTGQETQYF.

The V gene is TRBV19, the J gene TRBJ2-3; a weak D match, TRBD2 (5 bases). CDR3 length equals 16 residues. Per the germline V gene, CDR1 is LNHDA and CDR2 is SQIVND (reference sequence). Trimming cost V 3 bases and J 1 base, with 14 bases left between them. This CDR3 reads CASSIGVQVGTDTQYF. The CDR3 DNA reads TGTGCCAGTAGTATCGGGGTCCAAGTCGGCACAGATACGCAGTATTTT.

J is TRBJ1-1 and V is TRBV6-4, with a weak D call TRBD1 (6 bases). This CDR3 is built from 15 residues. CDR1 is MRHNA and CDR2 is SNTAGT in the germline V gene. Deletions cut 0 bases from V and 4 bases from J, with 12 bases between. The DNA of the CDR3 is TGTGCCAGCAGTGACTCGAGCAGGGGTGGCACTGAAGCTTTCTTT. This gives the protein CASSDSSRGGTEAFF.

This clone has a single count. The chain combines TRBV19 with TRBJ1-5; 9 nucleotides agree with TRBD1. The trim removed 2 bases at V and 9 bases at J, leaving 8 bases unmatched. The CDR3 totals 15 residues. Germline CDR1 is LNHDA and CDR2 is SQIVND (reference sequence). The CDR3 here is CASSIRGQGVRPQHF. Here the CDR3 DNA reads TGTGCCAGTAGTATAAGGGGACAGGGTGTACGGCCCCAGCATTTT.

For this clone: Lacking the conserved final phenylalanine or tryptophan, this CDR3 likely reflects a read error. This CDR3 reads CSVAGTEPYEQYL. The CDR3 DNA follows: TGCAGCGTTGCGGGGACAGAGCCCTACGAGCAGTACCTC. This chain joins TRBV29-1 and TRBJ2-7; TRBD1 agrees at 7 bases. This CDR3 has 13 amino acids. In germline, CDR1 is SQVTM, CDR2 ANQGSEA. J lost 2 bases, V lost 4 bases, and 5 bases had no gene match.

Comments on this clone: Other DNA variants within this sample encode the same CDR3. The CDR3 DNA reads TGCGCCAGCAGCTTGGGACGGGGACTCACAGATACGCAGTATTTT. This encodes CASSLGRGLTDTQYF. The chain recombines TRBV5-1 with TRBJ2-3, with D maybe TRBD2 (6 bases). There are 15 residues in the CDR3. Germline lookup yields CDR1 SGHRS and CDR2 YFSETQ. The germline V and J ends were trimmed by 0 bases and 2 bases, with 10 bases remaining between them. Drawing the rest from reference TRBV5-1 and TRBJ2-3, the complete variable domain is KAGVTQTPRYLIKTRGQQVTLSCSPISGHRSVSWYQQTPGQGLQFLFEYFSETQRNKGNFPGRFSGRQFSNSRSEMNVSTLELGDSALYLCASSLGRGLTDTQYFGPGTRLTVL.